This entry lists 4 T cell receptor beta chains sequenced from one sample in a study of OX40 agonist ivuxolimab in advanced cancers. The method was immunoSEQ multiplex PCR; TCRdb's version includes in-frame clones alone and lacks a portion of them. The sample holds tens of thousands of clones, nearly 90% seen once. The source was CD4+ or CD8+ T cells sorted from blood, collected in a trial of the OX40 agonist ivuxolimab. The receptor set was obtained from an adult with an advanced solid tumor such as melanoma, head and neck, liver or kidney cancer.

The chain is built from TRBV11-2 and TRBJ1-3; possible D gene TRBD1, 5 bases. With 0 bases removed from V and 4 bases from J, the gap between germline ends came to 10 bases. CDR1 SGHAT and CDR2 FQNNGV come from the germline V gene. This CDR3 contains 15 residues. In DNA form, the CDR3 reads TGTGCCAGCAGCTTAGACCCAGGGTCCGGAAACACCATATATTTT. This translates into CASSLDPGSGNTIYF.

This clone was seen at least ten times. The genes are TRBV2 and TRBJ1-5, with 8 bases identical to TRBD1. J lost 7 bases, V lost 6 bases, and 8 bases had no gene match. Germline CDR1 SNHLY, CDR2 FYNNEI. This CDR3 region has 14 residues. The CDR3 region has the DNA TGTGCCAGCAGATCAGGGGGCGCGGGGCAGCCCCAGCATTTT. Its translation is CASRSGGAGQPQHF.

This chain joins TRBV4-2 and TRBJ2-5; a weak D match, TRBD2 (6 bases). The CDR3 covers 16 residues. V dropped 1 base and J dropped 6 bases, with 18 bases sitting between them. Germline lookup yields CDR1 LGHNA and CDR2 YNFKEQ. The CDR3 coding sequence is TGTGCCAGCAGCCAAGTTTCTAGCGAACCTTCAAAGACCCAGTACTTC. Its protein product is CASSQVSSEPSKTQYF.

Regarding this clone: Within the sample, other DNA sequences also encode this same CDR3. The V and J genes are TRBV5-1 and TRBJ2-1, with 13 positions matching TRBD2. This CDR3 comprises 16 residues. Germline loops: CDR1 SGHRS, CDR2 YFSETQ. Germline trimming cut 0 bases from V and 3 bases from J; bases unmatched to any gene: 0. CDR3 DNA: TGCGCCAGCAGCTTGGGACTAGCGGGAGGCTACAATGAGCAGTTCTTC. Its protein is CASSLGLAGGYNEQFF. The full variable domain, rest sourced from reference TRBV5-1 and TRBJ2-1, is KAGVTQTPRYLIKTRGQQVTLSCSPISGHRSVSWYQQTPGQGLQFLFEYFSETQRNKGNFPGRFSGRQFSNSRSEMNVSTLELGDSALYLCASSLGLAGGYNEQFFGPGTRLTVL.